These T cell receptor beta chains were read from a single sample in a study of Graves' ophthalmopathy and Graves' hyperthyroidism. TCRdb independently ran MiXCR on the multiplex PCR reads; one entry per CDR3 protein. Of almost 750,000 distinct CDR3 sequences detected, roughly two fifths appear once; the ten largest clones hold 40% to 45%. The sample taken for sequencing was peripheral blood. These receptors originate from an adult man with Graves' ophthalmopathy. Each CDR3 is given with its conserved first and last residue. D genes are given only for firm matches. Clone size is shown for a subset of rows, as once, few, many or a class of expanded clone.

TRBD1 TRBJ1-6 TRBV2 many TGTGCCAGCAGTTCAAGCCTAGGGGGCAATTCACCCCTCCACTTT CASSSSLGGNSPLHF
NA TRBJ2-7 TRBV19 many TGTGCCAGCAGTCCGGGGCTAACCTACGAGCAGTACTTC CASSPGLTYEQYF
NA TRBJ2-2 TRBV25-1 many TGTGCCAGCGTTTGGCGGGCGTCCGGGGAGCTGTTTTTT CASVWRASGELFF
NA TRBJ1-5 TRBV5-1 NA TGTGCCAGCAGTTACCGGGTCCAGCCCCAGCATTTT CASSYRVQPQHF
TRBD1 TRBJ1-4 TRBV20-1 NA TGCAGTGCTAGTCTACAGGGGGCCGAAGAAAAACTGTTTTTT CSASLQGAEEKLFF
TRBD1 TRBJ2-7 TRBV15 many TGTGCCACCAGCAGAGAACGGGACAGCTCCTACGAGCAGTACTTC CATSRERDSSYEQYF
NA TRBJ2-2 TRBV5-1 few TGTGCCAGCAGCCCCATTGAATTAAACACCGGGGAGCTGTTTTTT CASSPIELNTGELFF
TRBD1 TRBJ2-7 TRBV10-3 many TGTGCCATCATGACAGGGGTAACCTACGAGCAGTACTTC CAIMTGVTYEQYF
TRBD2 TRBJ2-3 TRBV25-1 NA TGTGCCAGCCTAGCGGGAGGTACGCAGTATTTT CASLAGGTQYF
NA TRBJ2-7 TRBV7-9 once TGTGCCAGCGGCCCACCAGACACCGAGCAGTACTTC CASGPPDTEQYF
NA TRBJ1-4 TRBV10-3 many TGTGCCATCAGTGAACCCGGGGGTAATGAAAAACTGTTTTTT CAISEPGGNEKLFF
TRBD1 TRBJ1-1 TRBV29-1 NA TGCAGCGTCGAAGGGACAGGGGGTACTGAAGCTTTCTTT CSVEGTGGTEAFF
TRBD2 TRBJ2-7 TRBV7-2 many TGTGCCAGCAGCTTGAGCCTTAGCGGGAGGGCTTACGAGCAGTACTTC CASSLSLSGRAYEQYF
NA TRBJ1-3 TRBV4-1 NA TGCGCCAGCAGCCTCTCGGGGATAACTGGAAACACCATATATTTT CASSLSGITGNTIYF
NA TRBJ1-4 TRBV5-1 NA TGCGCCAGCAGCTTGGCGACTGGTGAAAAACTGTTTTTT CASSLATGEKLFF
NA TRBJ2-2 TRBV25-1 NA TGTGCCAGCGTTGGGGGGTACGGGACCGGGGAGCTGTTTTTT CASVGGYGTGELFF
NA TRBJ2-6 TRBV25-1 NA TGTGCCAGCTCACCACCGGTTAGGGCCAACGTCCTGACTTTC CASSPPVRANVLTF
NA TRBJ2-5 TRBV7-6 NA TGTGCCAGCAGCTCAAGCGGTCAGTACTTC CASSSSGQYF
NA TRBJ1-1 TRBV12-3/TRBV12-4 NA TGTGCCAGCAGTGATGGGGACAATCAACTGAACACTGAAGCTTTCTTT CASSDGDNQLNTEAFF
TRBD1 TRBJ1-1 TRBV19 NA TGTGCCGCCAGGACAGGTGAAATGAACACTGAAGCTTTCTTT CAARTGEMNTEAFF
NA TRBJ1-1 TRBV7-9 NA TGTGCCAGCAGCTTAGACGGCGGGAGGGGCCAAGCTTTCTTT CASSLDGGRGQAFF
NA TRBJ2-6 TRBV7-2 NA TGTGCCAGCAGCTGGCCTCGAGCGGGGGCCAACGTCCTGACTTTC CASSWPRAGANVLTF
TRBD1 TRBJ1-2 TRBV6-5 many TGTGCCAGCAGTTACTCGAACAGGGGAGATGGCTACACCTTC CASSYSNRGDGYTF
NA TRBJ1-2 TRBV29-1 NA TGCAGCGTTGAAGAGGGGGCGGGCTATGGCTACACCTTC CSVEEGAGYGYTF
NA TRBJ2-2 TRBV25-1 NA TGTGCCAGCACCACCCTAGGGAGCAACACCGGGGAGCTGTTTTTT CASTTLGSNTGELFF
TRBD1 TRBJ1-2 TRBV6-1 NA TGTGCCAGCAGCGGACAGGGGAGGCATGGCTACACCTTC CASSGQGRHGYTF
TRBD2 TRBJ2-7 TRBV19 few TGTGCCAGTAGTATGGGACTAACCACCTACGAGCAGTACTTC CASSMGLTTYEQYF
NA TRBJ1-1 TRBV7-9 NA TGTGCCAGTAGCCGGCGGGGGGATCGCGCTGAAGCTTTCTTT CASSRRGDRAEAFF
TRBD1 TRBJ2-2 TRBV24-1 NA TGTGCCACCAGTGGTTGGACAGGGACAAACACCGGGGAGCTGTTTTTT CATSGWTGTNTGELFF
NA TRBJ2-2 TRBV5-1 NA TGCGCCAGCAGCTCCACCCCAGGTTTCAACACCGGGGAGCTGTTTTTT CASSSTPGFNTGELFF
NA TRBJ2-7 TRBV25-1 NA TGTGCCAGCAGTGCCTGGGACACCGGAGGTGCTTCCTACAATGAGCAGTACTTC CASSAWDTGGASYNEQYF
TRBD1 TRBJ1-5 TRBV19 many TGTGCCAGTAGTTTCACCGGGACAGGGGCCCAGCCCCAGCATTTT CASSFTGTGAQPQHF
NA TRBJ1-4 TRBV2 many TGTGCCGCCAAAGGATCTTCAACCGAAAAACTGTTTTTT CAAKGSSTEKLFF
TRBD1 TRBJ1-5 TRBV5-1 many TGCGCCAGCAGCTTGGATGGCAGGGGGCTCGGTCAGCCCCAGCATTTT CASSLDGRGLGQPQHF
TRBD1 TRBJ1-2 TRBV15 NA TGTGCCACCAGCAGCTACAGGGGGCTCTATGGCTACACCTTC CATSSYRGLYGYTF
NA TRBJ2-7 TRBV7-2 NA TGTGCCGGCAGCTTTGGGGGGCATTCCGGGACACTCTACGAGCAGTACTTC CAGSFGGHSGTLYEQYF
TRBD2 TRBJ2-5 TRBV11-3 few TGTGCCAGCAGCTTCTCTAGCGGGTCCCAAGAGACCCAGTACTTC CASSFSSGSQETQYF
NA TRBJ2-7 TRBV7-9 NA TGTGCCAGCAGCTTAGCGGAGGGGTCTCCGGGGCAGTACTTC CASSLAEGSPGQYF
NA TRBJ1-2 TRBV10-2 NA TGCGCCAGCGTTGATCGGCCGCAAAACTATGGCTACACCTTC CASVDRPQNYGYTF
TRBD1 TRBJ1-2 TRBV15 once TGTGCCACCAGCAGCCCGGACAGGGTTATTGGCTACACCTTC CATSSPDRVIGYTF
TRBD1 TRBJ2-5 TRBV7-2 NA TGTGCCAGCAGCTCGATATATTCAGGGGGCTTGGAGACCCAGTACTTC CASSSIYSGGLETQYF
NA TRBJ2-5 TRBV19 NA TGTGCCAGTAGTCTTACCCCAGCGGTCCAAGAGACCCAGTACTTC CASSLTPAVQETQYF
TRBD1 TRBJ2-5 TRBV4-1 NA TGCGCCAGCAGCCAGGCCCGGGACAGGGCAGGAGAGACCCAGTACTTC CASSQARDRAGETQYF
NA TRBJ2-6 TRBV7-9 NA TGTGCCAGCAACCTCAATGGGGGCCCAAGCTCTGGGGCCAACGTCCTGACTTTC CASNLNGGPSSGANVLTF
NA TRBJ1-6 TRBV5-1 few TGCGCCAGCAGCCCCGGGACGCAAAATTCACCCCTCCACTTT CASSPGTQNSPLHF
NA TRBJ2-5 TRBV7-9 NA TGTGCTAGCAGCTTAGTAGGGGCAGGGCGAGAGACCCAGTACTTC CASSLVGAGRETQYF
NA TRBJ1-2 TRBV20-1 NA TGTGCCTGGAGGACCCGGTCCCAGGGGCACTATGGCTACACCTTC CAWRTRSQGHYGYTF
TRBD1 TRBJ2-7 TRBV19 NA TGTGCCAGTAAGAATGGAGCAGGGGGCATCTACGAGCAGTACTTC CASKNGAGGIYEQYF